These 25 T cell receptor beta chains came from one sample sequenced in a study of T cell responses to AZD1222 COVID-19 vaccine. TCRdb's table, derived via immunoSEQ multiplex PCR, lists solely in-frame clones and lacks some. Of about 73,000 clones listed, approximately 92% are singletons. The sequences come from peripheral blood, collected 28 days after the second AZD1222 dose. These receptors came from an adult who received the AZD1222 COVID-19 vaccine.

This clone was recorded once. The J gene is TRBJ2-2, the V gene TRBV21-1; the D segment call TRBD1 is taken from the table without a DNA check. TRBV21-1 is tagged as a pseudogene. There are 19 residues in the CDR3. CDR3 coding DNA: TGTGCCAGCAGCAACAAGAGGGGGATGGGACAGGGGAACACCGGGGAGCTGTTTTTT. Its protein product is CASSNKRGMGQGNTGELFF.

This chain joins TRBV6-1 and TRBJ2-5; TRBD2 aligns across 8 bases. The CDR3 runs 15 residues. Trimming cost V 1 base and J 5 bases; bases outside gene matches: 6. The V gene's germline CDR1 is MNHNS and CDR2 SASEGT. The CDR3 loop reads CASSEVAGLGETQYF. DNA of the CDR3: TGTGCCAGCAGTGAAGTAGCGGGGTTAGGGGAGACCCAGTACTTC.

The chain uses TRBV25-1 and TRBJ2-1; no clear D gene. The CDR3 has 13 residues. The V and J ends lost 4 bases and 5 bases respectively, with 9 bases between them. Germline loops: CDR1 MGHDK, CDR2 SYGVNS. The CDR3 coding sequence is TGTGCCAGCAGTGTATTGGCGGACAATGAGCAGTTCTTC. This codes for CASSVLADNEQFF.

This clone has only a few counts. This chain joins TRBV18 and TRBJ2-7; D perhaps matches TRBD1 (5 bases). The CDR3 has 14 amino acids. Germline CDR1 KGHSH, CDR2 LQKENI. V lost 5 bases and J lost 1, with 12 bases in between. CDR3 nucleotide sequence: TGTGCCAGCTCATTAGGGGCCCTTTCCTACGAGCAGTACTTC. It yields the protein CASSLGALSYEQYF.

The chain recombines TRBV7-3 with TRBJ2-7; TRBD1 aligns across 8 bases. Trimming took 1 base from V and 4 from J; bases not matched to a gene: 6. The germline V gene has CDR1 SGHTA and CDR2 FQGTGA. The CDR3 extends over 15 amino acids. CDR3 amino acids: CASSLNDRGAYEQYF. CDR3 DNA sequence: TGTGCCAGCAGCTTAAATGACAGGGGAGCATACGAGCAGTACTTC. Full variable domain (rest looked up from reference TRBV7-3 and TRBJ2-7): GAGVSQTPSNKVTEKGKYVELRCDPISGHTALYWYRQSLGQGPEFLIYFQGTGAADDSGLPNDRFFAVRPEGSVSTLKIQRTERGDSAVYLCASSLNDRGAYEQYFGPGTRLTVT.

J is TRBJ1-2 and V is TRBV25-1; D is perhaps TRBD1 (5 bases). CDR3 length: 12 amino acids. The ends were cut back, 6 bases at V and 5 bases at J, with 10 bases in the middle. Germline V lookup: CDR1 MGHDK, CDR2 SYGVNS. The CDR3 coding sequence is TGTGCCAGCAGCCCGGGGCTTTATGGCTACACCTTC. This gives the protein CASSPGLYGYTF.

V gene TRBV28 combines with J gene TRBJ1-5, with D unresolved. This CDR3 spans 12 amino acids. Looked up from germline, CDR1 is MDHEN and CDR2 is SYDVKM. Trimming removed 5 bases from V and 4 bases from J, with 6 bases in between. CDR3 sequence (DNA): TGTGCCAGCAGTCGCCTAAATCAGCCCCAGCATTTT. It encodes CASSRLNQPQHF. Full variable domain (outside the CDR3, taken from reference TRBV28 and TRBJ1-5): DVKVTQSSRYLVKRTGEKVFLECVQDMDHENMFWYRQDPGLGLRLIYFSYDVKMKEKGDIPEGYSVSREKKERFSLILESASTNQTSMYLCASSRLNQPQHFGDGTRLSIL.

The CDR3: CASSPRGGNQPQHF. CDR3 DNA sequence: TGTGCCAGCAGCCCCAGAGGGGGCAATCAGCCCCAGCATTTT. The chain recombines TRBV27 with TRBJ1-5, with TRBD1 as a possible D gene (5 bases). V dropped 6 bases and J dropped 2 bases, with 11 bases sitting between them. The CDR3 totals 14 residues. Germline CDR1 reads MNHEY; CDR2 reads SMNVEV (reference sequence).

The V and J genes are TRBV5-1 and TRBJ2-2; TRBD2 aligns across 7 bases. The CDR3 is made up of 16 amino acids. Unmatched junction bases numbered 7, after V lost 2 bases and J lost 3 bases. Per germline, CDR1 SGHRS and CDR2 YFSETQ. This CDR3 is CASSFGGWTDTGELFF. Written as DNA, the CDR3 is TGCGCCAGCAGCTTCGGGGGGTGGACGGACACCGGGGAGCTGTTTTTT.

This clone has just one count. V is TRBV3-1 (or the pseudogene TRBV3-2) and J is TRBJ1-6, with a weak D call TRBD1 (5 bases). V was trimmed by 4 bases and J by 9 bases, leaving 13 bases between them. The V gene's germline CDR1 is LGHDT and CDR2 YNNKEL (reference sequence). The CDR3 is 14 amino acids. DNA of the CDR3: TGTGCCAGCAGCCTCGGGGGGGAATCTTCACCCCTCCACTTT. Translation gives CASSLGGESSPLHF.

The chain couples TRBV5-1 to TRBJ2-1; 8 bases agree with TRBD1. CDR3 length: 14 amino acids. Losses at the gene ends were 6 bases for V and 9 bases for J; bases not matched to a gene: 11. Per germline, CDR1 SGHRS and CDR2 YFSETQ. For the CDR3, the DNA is TGCGCCAGCACCGCCCGGACAGGGAACGGTGAGCAGTTCTTC. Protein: CASTARTGNGEQFF.

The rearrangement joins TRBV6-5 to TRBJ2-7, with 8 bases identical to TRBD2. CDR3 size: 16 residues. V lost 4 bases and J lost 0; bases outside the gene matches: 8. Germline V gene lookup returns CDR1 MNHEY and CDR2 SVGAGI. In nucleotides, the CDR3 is TGTGCCAGCAGTTCCCCTAGCGGGTGGAGCTCCTACGAGCAGTACTTC. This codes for CASSSPSGWSSYEQYF.

The CDR3 sequence: CASSPGGAGAEAFF. The CDR3 DNA is TGTGCCAGCAGCCCCGGGGGCGCAGGAGCTGAAGCTTTCTTT. The chain carries TRBV7-3 and TRBJ1-1, with TRBD1 as a possible D gene (6 bases). V was trimmed by 5 bases and J by 6 bases, leaving 16 bases between them. Germline V gene lookup returns CDR1 SGHTA and CDR2 FQGTGA. The CDR3 spans 14 residues.

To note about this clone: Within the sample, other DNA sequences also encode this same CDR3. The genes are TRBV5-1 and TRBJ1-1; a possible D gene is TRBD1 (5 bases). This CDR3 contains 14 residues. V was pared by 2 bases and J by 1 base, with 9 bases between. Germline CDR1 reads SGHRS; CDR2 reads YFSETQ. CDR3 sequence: CASSLTGPNTEAFF. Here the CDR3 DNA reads TGCGCCAGCAGCTTAACGGGACCGAACACTGAAGCTTTCTTT.

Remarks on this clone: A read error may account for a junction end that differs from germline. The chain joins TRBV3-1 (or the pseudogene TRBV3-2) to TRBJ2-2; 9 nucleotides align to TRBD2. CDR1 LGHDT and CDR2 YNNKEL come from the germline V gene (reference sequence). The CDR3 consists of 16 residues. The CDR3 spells CASSRASGTNTGELFF. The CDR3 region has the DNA TGTGCCAGCAGCCGGGCTAGCGGGACGAATACCGGGGAGCTGTTTTTT.

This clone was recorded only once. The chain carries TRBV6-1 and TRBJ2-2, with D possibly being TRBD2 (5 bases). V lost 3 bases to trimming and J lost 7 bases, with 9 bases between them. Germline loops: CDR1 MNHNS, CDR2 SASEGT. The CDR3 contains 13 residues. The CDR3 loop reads CASSEPGIGELFF. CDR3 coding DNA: TGTGCCAGCAGTGAGCCGGGGATCGGGGAGCTGTTTTTT.

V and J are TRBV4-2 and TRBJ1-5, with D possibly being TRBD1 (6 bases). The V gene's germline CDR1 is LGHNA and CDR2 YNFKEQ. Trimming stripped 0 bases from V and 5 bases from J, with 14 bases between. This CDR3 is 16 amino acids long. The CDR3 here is CASSQEGGAGDQPQHF. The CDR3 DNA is TGTGCCAGCAGCCAAGAAGGGGGAGCGGGGGATCAGCCCCAGCATTTT.

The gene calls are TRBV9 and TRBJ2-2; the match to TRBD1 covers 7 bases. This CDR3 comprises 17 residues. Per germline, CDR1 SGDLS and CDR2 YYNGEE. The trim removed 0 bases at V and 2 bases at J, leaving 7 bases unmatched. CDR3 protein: CASSVDRPGGNTGELFF. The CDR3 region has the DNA TGTGCCAGCAGCGTAGACCGACCAGGGGGAAACACCGGGGAGCTGTTTTTT.

CDR3 residues: CASSALSANNSPLHF. The CDR3 DNA reads TGTGCCAGCAGTGCGCTGTCGGCGAATAATTCACCCCTCCACTTT. The chain uses TRBV25-1 and TRBJ1-6; D ambiguous. CDR3 size: 15 residues. Germline lookup yields CDR1 MGHDK and CDR2 SYGVNS. Trimming took off 4 bases at V and 5 bases at J, with 12 bases between the two ends.

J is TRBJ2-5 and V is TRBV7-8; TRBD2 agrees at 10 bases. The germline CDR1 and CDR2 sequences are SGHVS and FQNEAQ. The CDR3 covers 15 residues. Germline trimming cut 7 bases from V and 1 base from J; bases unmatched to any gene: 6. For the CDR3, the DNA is TGTGCCAGCACCACGACTAGCGGGTTCCAAGAGACCCAGTACTTC. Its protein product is CASTTTSGFQETQYF. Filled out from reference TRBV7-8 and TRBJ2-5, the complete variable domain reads GAGVSQSPRYKVAKRGQDVALRCDPISGHVSLFWYQQALGQGPEFLTYFQNEAQLDKSGLPSDRFFAERPEGSVSTLKIQRTQQEDSAVYLCASTTTSGFQETQYFGPGTRLLVL.

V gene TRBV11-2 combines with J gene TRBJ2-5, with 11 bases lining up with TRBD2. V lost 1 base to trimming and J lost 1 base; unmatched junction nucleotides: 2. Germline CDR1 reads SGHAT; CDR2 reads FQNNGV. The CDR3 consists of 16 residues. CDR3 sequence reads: CASSLVAGGPQETQYF. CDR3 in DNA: TGTGCCAGCAGCTTAGTAGCGGGAGGGCCCCAAGAGACCCAGTACTTC.

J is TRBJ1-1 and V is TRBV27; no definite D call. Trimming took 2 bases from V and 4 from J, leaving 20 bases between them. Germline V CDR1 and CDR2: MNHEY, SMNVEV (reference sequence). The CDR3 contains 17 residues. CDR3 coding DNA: TGTGCCAGCAGTTTAAGTAGTTTTGCGGCCCGGAGCACTGAAGCTTTCTTT. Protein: CASSLSSFAARSTEAFF.

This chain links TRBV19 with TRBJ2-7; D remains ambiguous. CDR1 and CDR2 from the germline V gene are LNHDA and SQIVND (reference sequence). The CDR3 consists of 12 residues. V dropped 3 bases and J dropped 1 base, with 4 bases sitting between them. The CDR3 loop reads CASSMGSYEQYF. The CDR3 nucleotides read TGTGCCAGTAGTATGGGGTCCTACGAGCAGTACTTC.

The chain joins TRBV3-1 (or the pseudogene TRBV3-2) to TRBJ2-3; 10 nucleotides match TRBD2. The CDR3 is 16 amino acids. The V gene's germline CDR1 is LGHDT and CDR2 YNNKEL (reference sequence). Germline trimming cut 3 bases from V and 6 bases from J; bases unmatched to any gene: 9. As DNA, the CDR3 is TGTGCCAGCAGCCAGGGATTACTAGCGGGGTTGGATACGCAGTATTTT. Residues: CASSQGLLAGLDTQYF.

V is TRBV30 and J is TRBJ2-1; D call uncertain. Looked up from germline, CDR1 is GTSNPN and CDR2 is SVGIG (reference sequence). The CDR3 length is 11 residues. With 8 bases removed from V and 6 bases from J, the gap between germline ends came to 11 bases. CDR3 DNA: TGTGCCGGACGGAAGGCCAATGAGCAGTTCTTC. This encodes CAGRKANEQFF.